These 3 T cell receptor beta chains originate from one sample sequenced in a study of blood T cells in healthy people across ages. A J-beta primer mix and a sample-barcoded 5' primer were used in a second PCR of about 6 to 12 cycles. TCRdb passed the 5' RACE reads through MiXCR, listing each CDR3 protein once. The data contain hundreds of thousands of distinct CDR3 sequences, around 38% of them singletons. The sequenced sample was blood. Source of these receptors: an older man in good health.

This clonotype came up a few times. The rearrangement joins TRBV7-9 to TRBJ2-5; TRBD2 agrees at 8 bases. V lost 5 bases and J lost 5; bases outside the gene matches: 10. CDR1 and CDR2 (germline): SEHNR, FQNEAQ (reference sequence). The CDR3 length is 15 residues. The CDR3 spells CASSPAGGYGETQYF. In DNA form, the CDR3 reads TGTGCCAGCAGCCCTGCGGGGGGCTATGGGGAGACCCAGTACTTC.

On this clonotype itself: A much larger clone differs by one base, so this may be a read error. The chain couples TRBV7-2 to TRBJ2-5, with TRBD1 matching 9 bases. The V and J ends lost 5 bases and 6 bases, in that order; junction bases with no gene match: 13. The CDR3 is 16 amino acids. Per the germline V gene, CDR1 is SGHTA and CDR2 is FQGNSA. The CDR3 region has the DNA TGTGCCAGCAGCCATGGAGCCGGGACAGGGTTGAAGACCCAGTACTTC. It encodes CASSHGAGTGLKTQYF.

This clonotype has ten or more counts. In nucleotides, the CDR3 is TGTGCCAGCAGCTTAGGCTACCCCGGGGAGCTGTTTTTT. This gives the protein CASSLGYPGELFF. V usage is TRBV7-2 and J usage is TRBJ2-2; no definite D call. This CDR3 is 13 amino acids long. V lost 1 base and J lost 6, with 6 bases in between. CDR1 and CDR2 from the germline V gene are SGHTA and FQGNSA.